The sequence of this T cell receptor (delta chain) was determined in a study of gamma-delta T cells after stem cell transplantation. Judged by abundance, this clone is medium-sized. The same CDR3 can be traced to other DNA sequences in this sample. The CDR3 covers 18 residues. The junction had 12 bases not matched to a gene; V was cut back by 0 bases and J by 0 bases. CDR1 and CDR2 (germline): GEAIGNYY, EKD. TCRdb fed the RT-PCR reads to CATT. In the table there are 1,500 or so delta-chain clones, approximately 9% of which are singletons. This receptor was identified in a human donor. It is not recorded whose cells these are; they may come from a transplant donor. The sample was gamma-delta T cells. The chain employs TRDV2 and TRDJ1; 7 bases agree with TRDD3. Here the CDR3 DNA reads TGTGCCTGTGACACCGTATCTCCCTCCGGGGGATACACCGATAAACTCATCTTT. Residues: CACDTVSPSGGYTDKLIF.